What follows are 17 T cell receptor beta chains derived from one specimen sequenced in a study of blood T cell repertoires in COVID-19. Libraries were prepared by immunoSEQ multiplex PCR; TCRdb keeps only in-frame clonotypes and omits some of them. Here the sample spans tens of thousands of clones, roughly 80% being singletons. The sequenced sample consisted of peripheral blood. The receptors come from a man between 65 and 85 years old with COVID-19, enrolled during active disease.

This chain uses TRBV24-1 with TRBJ2-1; 8 bases align to TRBD2. The trim removed 4 bases at V and 4 bases at J, leaving 14 bases unmatched. The germline V gene encodes CDR1 KGHDR and CDR2 SFDVKD. This CDR3 spans 18 amino acids. The CDR3 DNA is TGTGCCACCAGTGAGAGGAAGCGGGAGATTTCGGCTTACAATGAGCAGTTCTTC. This sequence encodes CATSERKREISAYNEQFF.

This chain uses TRBV29-1 with TRBJ1-1; possible D gene TRBD1, 6 bases. The CDR3 has 13 residues. V was trimmed by 7 bases and J by 1 base, leaving 13 bases between them. In germline, CDR1 is SQVTM, CDR2 ANQGSEA. CDR3: CSAQGNTNTEAFF. In DNA form, the CDR3 reads TGCAGCGCTCAGGGGAACACGAACACTGAAGCTTTCTTT.

The rearrangement joins TRBV7-2 to TRBJ1-6; TRBD1 might be the D (5 bases). This CDR3 contains 15 residues. Germline values: CDR1 SGHTA, CDR2 FQGNSA. V lost 5 bases and J 9 bases, leaving 17 bases between the germline ends. CDR3 sequence: CASSAASGPSSPLHF. CDR3 bases: TGTGCCAGCAGCGCGGCTTCAGGGCCCAGTTCACCCCTCCACTTT. Complete variable domain (other parts from reference TRBV7-2 and TRBJ1-6): GAGVSQSPSNKVTEKGKDVELRCDPISGHTALYWYRQSLGQGLEFLIYFQGNSAPDKSGLPSDRFSAERTGGSVSTLTIQRTQQEDSAVYLCASSAASGPSSPLHFGNGTRLTVT.

In DNA form, the CDR3 reads TGTGCCAGCAGCTTAGGTCTACAGGGGGCTTATGGCTACACCTTC. This codes for CASSLGLQGAYGYTF. The genes are TRBV7-2 and TRBJ1-2; 9 bases agree with TRBD1. This CDR3 comprises 15 residues. J gave up 5 bases and V 1 base, and 5 bases lay outside the gene matches. Germline loops: CDR1 SGHTA, CDR2 FQGNSA. Using reference TRBV7-2 and TRBJ1-2 for the parts outside the CDR3, the full variable domain is GAGVSQSPSNKVTEKGKDVELRCDPISGHTALYWYRQSLGQGLEFLIYFQGNSAPDKSGLPSDRFSAERTGGSVSTLTIQRTQQEDSAVYLCASSLGLQGAYGYTFGSGTRLTVV.

By sample fraction, this clone is medium-sized. The CDR3 nucleotides read TGTGCCAGCAGCCTACAGGCAGGGGTTGGAAACACCATATATTTT. As protein: CASSLQAGVGNTIYF. The J gene is TRBJ1-3, the V gene TRBV7-9, with D maybe TRBD1 (6 bases). Trimming left V 5 bases short and J 3 bases short, with 14 bases between. This CDR3 has 15 amino acids. Germline V gene data show CDR1 as SEHNR and CDR2 as FQNEAQ (reference sequence). The variable domain in full, completed from reference TRBV7-9 and TRBJ1-3, reads DTGVSQNPRHKITKRGQNVTFRCDPISEHNRLYWYRQTLGQGPEFLTYFQNEAQLEKSRLLSDRFSAERPKGSFSTLEIQRTEQGDSAMYLCASSLQAGVGNTIYFGEGSWLTVV.

A single count supports this clone. This chain links TRBV30 with TRBJ1-2; 8 bases match TRBD1. The CDR3 length is 14 residues. The ends lost 3 bases at V and 8 bases at J; junction bases unmatched: 11. Germline CDR1 GTSNPN, CDR2 SVGIG (reference sequence). The CDR3 reads CAWSGQGGVGGYTF. In DNA, the CDR3 is TGTGCCTGGAGCGGACAGGGCGGCGTGGGAGGCTACACCTTC.

V and J are TRBV28 and TRBJ2-3; D gene uncertain. V was trimmed by 6 bases and J by 1 base, leaving 11 bases between them. The CDR3 has 14 amino acids. Germline V gives CDR1 MDHEN, CDR2 SYDVKM. The CDR3 is CASSPPRGTDTQYF. As DNA, the CDR3 is TGTGCCAGCAGCCCCCCCCGAGGCACAGATACGCAGTATTTT.

The chain combines TRBV6-5 with TRBJ1-4, with D perhaps matching TRBD1 (6 bases). Per germline, CDR1 MNHEY and CDR2 SVGAGI. V lost 8 bases, J lost 8 bases, and 12 bases lay in between. CDR3 length: 12 amino acids. The CDR3 DNA reads as TGTGCCAGCGGGAACAGGGCAGAAAAACTGTTTTTT. Residues: CASGNRAEKLFF.

The V and J genes are TRBV9 and TRBJ2-5; 9 bases agree with TRBD1. The CDR3 runs to 15 residues. J was trimmed by 5 bases and V by 2 bases; bases with no gene match: 7. Germline V lookup: CDR1 SGDLS, CDR2 YYNGEE. The CDR3 DNA sequence: TGTGCCAGCAGCGTGCAACAGGGGGCGCAGGAGACCCAGTACTTC. This translates into CASSVQQGAQETQYF.

V gene TRBV5-8 combines with J gene TRBJ1-5; 10 bases fit TRBD1. Trimming removed 6 bases from V and 5 bases from J; junction bases left unmatched: 8. The CDR3 spans 15 residues. Germline CDR1 SGHTS, CDR2 YDEGEE. The CDR3 region is CASTRTGGIDQPQHF. The CDR3 DNA is TGTGCCAGCACCCGGACAGGGGGAATAGATCAGCCCCAGCATTTT.

This clone is a singleton in its sample. The chain employs TRBV5-1 and TRBJ1-1, with D possibly TRBD1 on 5 matching bases. V lost 4 bases and J lost 3, with 13 bases in between. Germline V gene lookup returns CDR1 SGHRS and CDR2 YFSETQ. There are 14 residues in the CDR3. The CDR3 bases are TGCGCCAGCAGCCCCGGCGGGGGAGACACTGAAGCTTTCTTT. Translation: CASSPGGGDTEAFF.

The chain combines TRBV19 with TRBJ1-4, with TRBD1 matching over 7 bases. The CDR3 consists of 11 residues. Germline V gives CDR1 LNHDA, CDR2 SQIVND (reference sequence). V was pared by 3 bases and J by 14 bases, with 3 bases of the junction left unmatched. CDR3 residues: CASSIADRLFF. DNA of the CDR3: TGTGCCAGTAGTATCGCGGACAGGCTGTTTTTT. Variable domain in full (rest from reference TRBV19 and TRBJ1-4): DGGITQSPKYLFRKEGQNVTLSCEQNLNHDAMYWYRQDPGQGLRLIYYSQIVNDFQKGDIAEGYSVSREKKESFPLTVTSAQKNPTAFYLCASSIADRLFFGSGTQLSVL.

The chain uses TRBV19 and TRBJ2-7, with 10 bases that match TRBD2. Germline lookup yields CDR1 LNHDA and CDR2 SQIVND (reference sequence). Trimming cost V 4 bases and J 2 bases; bases outside gene matches: 11. This CDR3 has 17 amino acids. The CDR3 sequence is CASSTRTSGANAYEQYF. In DNA form, the CDR3 reads TGTGCCAGTAGTACCCGGACTAGCGGAGCCAATGCCTACGAGCAGTACTTC.

V usage is TRBV15 and J usage is TRBJ1-5; 7 bases are shared with TRBD1. This CDR3 contains 16 residues. Germline CDR1 reads LNHNV; CDR2 reads YYDKDF (reference sequence). The trim removed 5 bases at V and 2 bases at J, leaving 9 bases unmatched. The chain's CDR3 is CATSAYRGGGNQPQHF. The DNA for the CDR3 is TGTGCCACCAGCGCCTACAGGGGTGGCGGCAATCAGCCCCAGCATTTT.

The chain uses TRBV6-4 and TRBJ1-1; TRBD1 is a possible D gene (6 bases). Germline V gene data show CDR1 as MRHNA and CDR2 as SNTAGT. V lost 3 bases to trimming and J lost 2 bases, with 13 bases between them. CDR3 size: 15 residues. CDR3: CASSEQGLGNTEAFF. The CDR3 DNA reads TGTGCCAGCAGTGAACAGGGTCTTGGAAACACTGAAGCTTTCTTT.

The CDR3, as DNA: TGCAGCGTGGGACAGGGGGCTGGGGCCAACGTCCTGACTTTC. Translating it yields CSVGQGAGANVLTF. The chain links TRBV29-1 to TRBJ2-6; 11 bases map to TRBD1. Trimming took 6 bases from V and 2 from J; bases not matched to a gene: 0. The CDR3 spans 14 residues. Germline CDR1 SQVTM, CDR2 ANQGSEA.

J is TRBJ1-2 and V is TRBV27; maybe TRBD1 (6 bases). Trimming took off 3 bases at V and 4 bases at J, with 9 bases between the two ends. The V gene's germline CDR1 is MNHEY and CDR2 SMNVEV (reference sequence). The CDR3 extends over 13 amino acids. CDR3 residues: CASSFRGGYGYTF. The CDR3 DNA is TGTGCCAGCAGTTTCAGGGGCGGCTATGGCTACACCTTC.